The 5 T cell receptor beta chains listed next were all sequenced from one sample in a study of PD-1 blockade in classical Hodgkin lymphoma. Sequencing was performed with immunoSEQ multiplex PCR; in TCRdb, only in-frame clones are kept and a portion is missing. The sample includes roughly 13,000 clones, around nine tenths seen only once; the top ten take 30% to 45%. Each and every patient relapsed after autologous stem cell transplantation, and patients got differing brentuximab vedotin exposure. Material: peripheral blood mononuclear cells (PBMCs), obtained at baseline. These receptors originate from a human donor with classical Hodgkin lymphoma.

In DNA form, the CDR3 reads TGTGCCAGCTCACGTTACGAGAGCTCCTACAATGAGCAGTTCTTC. Translated: CASSRYESSYNEQFF. V usage is TRBV18 and J usage is TRBJ2-1; D is unclear. Germline V gene sequence: CDR1 KGHSH, CDR2 LQKENI. There are 15 residues in the CDR3. Trimming removed 4 bases from V and 0 bases from J, with 10 bases in between. The full variable domain, with the rest looked up from reference TRBV18 and TRBJ2-1, is NAGVMQNPRHLVRRRGQEARLRCSPMKGHSHVYWYRQLPEEGLKFMVYLQKENIIDESGMPKERFSAEFPKEGPSILRIQQVVRGDSAAYFCASSRYESSYNEQFFGPGTRLTVL.

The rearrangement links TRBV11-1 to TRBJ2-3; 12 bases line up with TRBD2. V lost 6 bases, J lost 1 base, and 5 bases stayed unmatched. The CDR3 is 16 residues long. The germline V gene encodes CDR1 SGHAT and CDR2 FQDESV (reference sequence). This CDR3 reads CASRKGLAGGTDTQYF. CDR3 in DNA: TGTGCCAGCAGGAAGGGACTAGCGGGCGGCACAGATACGCAGTATTTT.

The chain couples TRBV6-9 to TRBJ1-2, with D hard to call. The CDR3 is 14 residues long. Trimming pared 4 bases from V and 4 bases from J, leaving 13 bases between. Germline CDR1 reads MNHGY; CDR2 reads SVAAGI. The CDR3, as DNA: TGTGCCAGCAGTTCAAGGACGGCTTCCTATGGCTACACCTTC. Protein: CASSSRTASYGYTF.

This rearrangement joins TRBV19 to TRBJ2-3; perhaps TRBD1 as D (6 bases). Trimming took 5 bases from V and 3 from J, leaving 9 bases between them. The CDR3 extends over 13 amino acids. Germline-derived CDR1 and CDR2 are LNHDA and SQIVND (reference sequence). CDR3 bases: TGTGCCAGTAGTCGGACAGCAACAGATACGCAGTATTTT. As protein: CASSRTATDTQYF.

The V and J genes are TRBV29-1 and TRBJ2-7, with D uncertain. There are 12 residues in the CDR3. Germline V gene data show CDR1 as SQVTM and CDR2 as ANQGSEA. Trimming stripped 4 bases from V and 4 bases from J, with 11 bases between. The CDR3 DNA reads TGCAGCGTTGGGGTCACCCAATACGAGCAGTACTTC. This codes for CSVGVTQYEQYF.